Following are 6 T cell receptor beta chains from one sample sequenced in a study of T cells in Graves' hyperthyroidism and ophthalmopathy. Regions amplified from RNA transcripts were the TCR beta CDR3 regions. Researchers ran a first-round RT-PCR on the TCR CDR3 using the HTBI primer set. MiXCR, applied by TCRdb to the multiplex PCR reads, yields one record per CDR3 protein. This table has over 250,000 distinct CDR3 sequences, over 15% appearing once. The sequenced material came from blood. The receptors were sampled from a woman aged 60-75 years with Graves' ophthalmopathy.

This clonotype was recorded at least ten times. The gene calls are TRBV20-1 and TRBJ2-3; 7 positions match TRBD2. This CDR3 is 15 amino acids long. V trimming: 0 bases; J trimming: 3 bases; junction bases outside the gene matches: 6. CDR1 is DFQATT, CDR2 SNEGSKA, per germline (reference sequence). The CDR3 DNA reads TGCAGTGCTAGAGATCCCGCGGGAGTGACAGATACGCAGTATTTT. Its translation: CSARDPAGVTDTQYF.

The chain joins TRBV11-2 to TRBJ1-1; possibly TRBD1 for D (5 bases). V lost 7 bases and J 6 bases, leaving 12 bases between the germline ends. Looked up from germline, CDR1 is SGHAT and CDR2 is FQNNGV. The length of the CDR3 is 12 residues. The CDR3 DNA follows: TGTGCCAGCATCCCAGGGAGGGCTGAAGCTTTCTTT. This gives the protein CASIPGRAEAFF.

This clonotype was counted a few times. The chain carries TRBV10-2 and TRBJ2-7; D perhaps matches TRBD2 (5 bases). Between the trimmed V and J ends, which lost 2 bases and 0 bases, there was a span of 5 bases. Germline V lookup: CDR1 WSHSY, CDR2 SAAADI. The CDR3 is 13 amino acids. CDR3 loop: CASSEGSSYEQYF. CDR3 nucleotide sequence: TGCGCCAGCAGTGAGGGGAGCTCCTACGAGCAGTACTTC.

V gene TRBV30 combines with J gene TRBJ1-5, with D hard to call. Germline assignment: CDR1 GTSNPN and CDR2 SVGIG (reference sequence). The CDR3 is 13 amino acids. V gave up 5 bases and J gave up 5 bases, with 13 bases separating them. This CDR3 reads CAWAGDLDQPQHF. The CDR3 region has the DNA TGTGCCTGGGCTGGGGATTTGGATCAGCCCCAGCATTTT.

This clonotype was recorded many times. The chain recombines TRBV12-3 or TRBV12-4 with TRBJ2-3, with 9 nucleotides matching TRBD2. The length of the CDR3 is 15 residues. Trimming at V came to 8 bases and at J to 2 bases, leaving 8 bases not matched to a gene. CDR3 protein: CASSKAGGHTDTQYF. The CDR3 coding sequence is TGTGCCAGCTCTAAAGCGGGGGGCCACACAGATACGCAGTATTTT.

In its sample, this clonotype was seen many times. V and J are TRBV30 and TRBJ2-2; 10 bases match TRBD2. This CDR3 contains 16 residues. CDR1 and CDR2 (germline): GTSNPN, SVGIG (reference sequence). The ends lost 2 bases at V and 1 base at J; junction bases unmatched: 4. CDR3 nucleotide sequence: TGTGCCTGGAGTCTTAGGACTAGCGGGAACACCGGGGAGCTGTTTTTT. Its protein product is CAWSLRTSGNTGELFF.